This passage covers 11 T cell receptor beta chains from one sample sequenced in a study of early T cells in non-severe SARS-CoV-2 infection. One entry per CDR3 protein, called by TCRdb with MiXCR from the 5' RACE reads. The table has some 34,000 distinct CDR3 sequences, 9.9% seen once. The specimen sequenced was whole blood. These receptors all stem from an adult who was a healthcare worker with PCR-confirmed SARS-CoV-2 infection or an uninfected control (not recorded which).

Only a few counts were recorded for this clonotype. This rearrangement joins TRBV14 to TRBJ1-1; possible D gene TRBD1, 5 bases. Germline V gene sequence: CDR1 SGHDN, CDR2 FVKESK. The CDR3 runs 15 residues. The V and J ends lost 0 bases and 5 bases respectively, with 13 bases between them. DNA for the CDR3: TGTGCCAGCAGCCAAGATTTTCGACAGAGGACTGAAGCTTTCTTT. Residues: CASSQDFRQRTEAFF.

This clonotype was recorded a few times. CDR3: CASKVSGANVLTF. The CDR3, as DNA: TGTGCCAGCAAAGTCTCCGGGGCCAACGTCCTGACTTTC. The chain combines TRBV2 with TRBJ2-6, with D hard to call. CDR1 and CDR2 (germline): SNHLY, FYNNEI. Trimming left V 7 bases short and J 4 bases short, with 8 bases between. This CDR3 spans 13 amino acids.

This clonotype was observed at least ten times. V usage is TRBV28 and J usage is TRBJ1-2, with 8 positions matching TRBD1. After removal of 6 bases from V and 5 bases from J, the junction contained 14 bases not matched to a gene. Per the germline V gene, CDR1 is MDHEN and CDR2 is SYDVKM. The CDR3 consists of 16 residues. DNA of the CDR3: TGTGCCAGCAGCTCCGGCCAACGGCAGGGGGCATATGGCTACACCTTC. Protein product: CASSSGQRQGAYGYTF.

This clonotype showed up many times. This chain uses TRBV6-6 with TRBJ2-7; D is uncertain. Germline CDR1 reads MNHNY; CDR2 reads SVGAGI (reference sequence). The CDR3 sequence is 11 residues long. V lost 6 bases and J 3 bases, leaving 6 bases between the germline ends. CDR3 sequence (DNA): TGTGCCAGCAGCGTCCACTACGAGCAGTACTTC. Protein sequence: CASSVHYEQYF.

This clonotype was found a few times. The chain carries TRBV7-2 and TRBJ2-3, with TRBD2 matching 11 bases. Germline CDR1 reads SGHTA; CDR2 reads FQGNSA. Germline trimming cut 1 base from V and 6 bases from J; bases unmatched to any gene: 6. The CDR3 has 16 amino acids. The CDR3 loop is CASSLGLAGGADTQYF. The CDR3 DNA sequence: TGTGCCAGCAGCTTAGGGCTAGCGGGGGGTGCGGATACGCAGTATTTT. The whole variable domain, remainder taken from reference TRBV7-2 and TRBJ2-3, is GAGVSQSPSNKVTEKGKDVELRCDPISGHTALYWYRQSLGQGLEFLIYFQGNSAPDKSGLPSDRFSAERTGGSVSTLTIQRTQQEDSAVYLCASSLGLAGGADTQYFGPGTRLTVL.

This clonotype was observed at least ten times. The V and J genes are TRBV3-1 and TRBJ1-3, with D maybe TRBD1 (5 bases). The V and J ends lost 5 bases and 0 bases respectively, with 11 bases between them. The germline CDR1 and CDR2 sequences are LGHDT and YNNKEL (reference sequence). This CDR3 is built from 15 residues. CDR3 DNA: TGTGCCAGCAGCGAGGGACCGCTCTCTGGAAACACCATATATTTT. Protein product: CASSEGPLSGNTIYF. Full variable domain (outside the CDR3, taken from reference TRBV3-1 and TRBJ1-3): DTAVSQTPKYLVTQMGNDKSIKCEQNLGHDTMYWYKQDSKKFLKIMFSYNNKELIINETVPNRFSPKSPDKAHLNLHINSLELGDSAVYFCASSEGPLSGNTIYFGEGSWLTVV.

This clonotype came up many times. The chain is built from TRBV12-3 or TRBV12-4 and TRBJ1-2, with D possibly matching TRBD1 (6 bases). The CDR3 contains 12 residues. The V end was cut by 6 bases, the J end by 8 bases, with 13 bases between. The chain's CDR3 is CASSPGVEGYTF. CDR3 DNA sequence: TGTGCCAGCAGCCCAGGGGTGGAGGGCTACACCTTC.

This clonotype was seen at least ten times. This CDR3 is CAITEGLNSGANVLTF. The CDR3 nucleotides read TGTGCCATCACCGAGGGGCTGAACTCTGGGGCCAACGTCCTGACTTTC. This chain joins TRBV10-3 and TRBJ2-6; possibly TRBD1 or TRBD2 for D (5 bases each). Germline V gives CDR1 ENHRY, CDR2 SYGVKD. CDR3 length: 16 amino acids. Trimming took off 7 bases at V and 0 bases at J, with 13 bases between the two ends.

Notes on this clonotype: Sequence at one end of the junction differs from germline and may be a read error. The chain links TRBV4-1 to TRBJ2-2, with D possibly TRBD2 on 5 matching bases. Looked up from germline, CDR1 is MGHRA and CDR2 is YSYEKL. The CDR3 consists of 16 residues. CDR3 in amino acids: CASSQGVAGLTVELFF. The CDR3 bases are TGCGCCAGCAGCCAAGGGGTGGCAGGACTCACCGTGGAGCTGTTTTTT.

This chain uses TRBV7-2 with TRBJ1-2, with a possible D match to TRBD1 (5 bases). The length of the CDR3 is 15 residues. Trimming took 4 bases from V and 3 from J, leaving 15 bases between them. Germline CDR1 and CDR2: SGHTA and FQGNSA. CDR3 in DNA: TGTGCCAGCAGCTCCCCAGGGTTGGCGGACTATGGCTACACCTTC. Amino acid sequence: CASSSPGLADYGYTF.

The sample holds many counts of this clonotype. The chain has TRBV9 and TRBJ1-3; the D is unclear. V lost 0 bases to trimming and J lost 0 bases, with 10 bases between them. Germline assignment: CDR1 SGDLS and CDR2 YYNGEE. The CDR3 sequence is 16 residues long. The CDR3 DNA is TGTGCCAGCAGCGTAGGATGGAGAAGCTCTGGAAACACCATATATTTT. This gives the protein CASSVGWRSSGNTIYF.